Below are 21 T cell receptor beta chains sequenced from a single sample in a study of blood T cell repertoires in COVID-19. Sequenced by immunoSEQ multiplex PCR; TCRdb stores in-frame clones only, minus some. Of 95,000 to 150,000 clones detected, more than 80% appear once; the ten largest clones hold around 4%. Sequencing used peripheral blood. These receptors were taken from a man aged 35 to 55 with acute or convalescent COVID-19.

This sequence joins TRBV5-5 and TRBJ1-2; D is unresolved. This CDR3 has 13 residues. V was trimmed by 4 bases and J by 7 bases, leaving 14 bases between them. Per the germline V gene, CDR1 is SGHKS and CDR2 is YYEKEE (reference sequence). For the CDR3, the DNA is TGTGCCAGCAGCCCCGTCCTCGGCGGTGGCTACACCTTC. This encodes CASSPVLGGGYTF.

This chain uses TRBV5-4 with TRBJ2-7, with 15 nucleotides matching TRBD2. The CDR3 covers 16 residues. CDR1 SGHNT and CDR2 YYREEE come from the germline V gene (reference sequence). The trim removed 7 bases at V and 2 bases at J, leaving 7 bases unmatched. CDR3: CASSLGTSGGTYEQYF. As DNA, the CDR3 is TGTGCCAGCTCCCTGGGGACTAGCGGGGGGACCTACGAGCAGTACTTC.

This clone appeared a few times. This chain joins TRBV30 and TRBJ1-4; D uncertain. CDR1 is GTSNPN and CDR2 is SVGIG in the germline V gene (reference sequence). This CDR3 has 12 residues. DNA of the CDR3: TGTGCTGGGAGGGATCCTAATGAAAAACTGTTTTTT. This codes for CAGRDPNEKLFF. Supplemented by reference TRBV30 and TRBJ1-4, the full variable domain reads SQTIHQWPATLVQPVGSPLSLECTVEGTSNPNLYWYRQAAGRGLQLLFYSVGIGQISSEVPQNLSASRPQDRQFILSSKKLLLSDSGFYLCAGRDPNEKLFFGSGTQLSVL.

This clone was counted once. The chain links TRBV7-2 to TRBJ1-2; no clear D gene. V shed 1 base and J shed 8 bases, with 17 bases lying between them. The germline V gene encodes CDR1 SGHTA and CDR2 FQGNSA. The length of the CDR3 is 15 residues. CDR3 sequence: CASSLVSDTIEGYTF. The CDR3 DNA reads TGTGCCAGCAGCTTAGTTTCCGACACGATTGAAGGCTACACCTTC.

The chain joins TRBV2 to TRBJ2-1, with 7 positions matching TRBD1. V shed 6 bases, J shed 0 bases, and the junction held 5 bases outside the gene matches. This CDR3 region has 15 residues. Germline assignment: CDR1 SNHLY and CDR2 FYNNEI. This CDR3 is CASRGTASSYNEQFF. The CDR3 DNA reads TGTGCCAGCAGGGGGACAGCCAGCTCCTACAATGAGCAGTTCTTC.

A few counts support this clone. The rearrangement links TRBV27 to TRBJ2-1; 9 bases align to TRBD1. CDR1 MNHEY and CDR2 SMNVEV come from the germline V gene (reference sequence). Unmatched junction bases numbered 5, after V lost 5 bases and J lost 3 bases. This CDR3 contains 15 residues. In nucleotides, the CDR3 is TGTGCCAGCAGTCCAGACAGGGGGGTCTACAATGAGCAGTTCTTC. Translated: CASSPDRGVYNEQFF.

A few counts support this clone. V gene TRBV5-1 combines with J gene TRBJ1-2, with D possibly TRBD1 on 6 matching bases. This CDR3 is built from 15 residues. The germline gives CDR1 SGHRS, CDR2 YFSETQ. V was clipped by 0 bases and J by 3 bases, with 12 bases between them. The CDR3 DNA is TGCGCCAGCAGCTTGGAGACAGGCACCGACTATGGCTACACCTTC. This encodes CASSLETGTDYGYTF.

The rearrangement joins TRBV5-6 to TRBJ1-1, with D uncertain. V lost 2 bases and J 1 base, leaving 12 bases between the germline ends. Germline V CDR1 and CDR2: SGHDT, YYEEEE. This CDR3 is built from 15 residues. Written as DNA, the CDR3 is TGTGCCAGCAGCTTTAAGATTCAAGCGAACACTGAAGCTTTCTTT. Its translation is CASSFKIQANTEAFF.

V is TRBV7-3 and J is TRBJ2-2; 14 bases map to TRBD2. The CDR3 totals 19 residues. Trimming removed 0 bases from V and 4 bases from J; junction bases left unmatched: 7. Germline V gene data show CDR1 as SGHTA and CDR2 as FQGTGA. CDR3 region: CASSLTQGLAGGTTGELFF. The CDR3 DNA sequence: TGTGCCAGCAGCTTAACCCAAGGACTAGCGGGGGGTACCACCGGGGAGCTGTTTTTT.

Comment on this clone: Other DNA sequences of this sample code for an identical CDR3. This chain uses TRBV18 with TRBJ1-5, with a possible D match to TRBD1 (6 bases). V dropped 6 bases and J dropped 1 base, with 10 bases sitting between them. CDR1 KGHSH and CDR2 LQKENI come from the germline V gene. This CDR3 contains 14 residues. The CDR3 nucleotides read TGTGCCAGCTCCCACAGGGACAGCAATCAGCCCCAGCATTTT. As protein: CASSHRDSNQPQHF. Full variable domain (outside the CDR3, taken from reference TRBV18 and TRBJ1-5): NAGVMQNPRHLVRRRGQEARLRCSPMKGHSHVYWYRQLPEEGLKFMVYLQKENIIDESGMPKERFSAEFPKEGPSILRIQQVVRGDSAAYFCASSHRDSNQPQHFGDGTRLSIL.

The V gene is TRBV11-2, the J gene TRBJ2-1, with TRBD2 identical over 10 bases. Germline assignment: CDR1 SGHAT and CDR2 FQNNGV. The CDR3 runs 17 residues. Trimming at V came to 3 bases and at J to 1 base, leaving 6 bases not matched to a gene. The CDR3 coding sequence is TGTGCCAGCAGCTTCGGTCTAGCGGGGGTATCCTACAATGAGCAGTTCTTC. As protein: CASSFGLAGVSYNEQFF.

V gene TRBV15 combines with J gene TRBJ1-2; a possible D gene is TRBD1 (5 bases). The germline gives CDR1 LNHNV, CDR2 YYDKDF (reference sequence). V lost 0 bases, J lost 3 bases, and 5 bases lay in between. This CDR3 spans 13 amino acids. CDR3 nucleotide sequence: TGTGCCACCAGCAGAGAAGGGGACTATGGCTACACCTTC. Its protein product is CATSREGDYGYTF.

The chain carries TRBV30 and TRBJ1-6, with a possible D match to TRBD1 (6 bases). CDR1 GTSNPN and CDR2 SVGIG come from the germline V gene (reference sequence). Trimming cost V 4 bases and J 11 bases, with 12 bases left between them. This CDR3 contains 12 residues. The CDR3 loop reads CAWKTGHTPLHF. CDR3 nucleotide sequence: TGTGCCTGGAAGACAGGACACACACCCCTCCACTTT.

The chain recombines TRBV19 with TRBJ1-1; D not certain. Germline V lookup: CDR1 LNHDA, CDR2 SQIVND (reference sequence). The CDR3 is 13 residues long. V was clipped by 1 base and J by 5 bases, with 8 bases between them. For the CDR3, the DNA is TGTGCCAGTAGTATAGGACGGGTAACTGAAGCTTTCTTT. Translation gives CASSIGRVTEAFF. The full variable domain, with the rest looked up from reference TRBV19 and TRBJ1-1, is DGGITQSPKYLFRKEGQNVTLSCEQNLNHDAMYWYRQDPGQGLRLIYYSQIVNDFQKGDIAEGYSVSREKKESFPLTVTSAQKNPTAFYLCASSIGRVTEAFFGQGTRLTVV.

V and J are TRBV29-1 and TRBJ2-6; TRBD1 aligns across 8 bases. The CDR3 spans 17 residues. Germline assignment: CDR1 SQVTM and CDR2 ANQGSEA. After removal of 2 bases from V and 0 bases from J, the junction contained 6 bases not matched to a gene. The CDR3 DNA sequence: TGCAGCGTTGAAACCGGGACAGGACGCTCTGGGGCCAACGTCCTGACTTTC. Translating it yields CSVETGTGRSGANVLTF. Full variable domain (remainder filled in from reference TRBV29-1 and TRBJ2-6): SAVISQKPSRDICQRGTSLTIQCQVDSQVTMMFWYRQQPGQSLTLIATANQGSEATYESGFVIDKFPISRPNLTFSTLTVSNMSPEDSSIYLCSVETGTGRSGANVLTFGAGSRLTVL.

J is TRBJ1-2 and V is TRBV9; D gene uncertain. The CDR3 runs 12 residues. The V end was cut by 0 bases, the J end by 6 bases, with 6 bases between. Germline values: CDR1 SGDLS, CDR2 YYNGEE. The CDR3 sequence: CASSVDGNGYTF. CDR3 nucleotides: TGTGCCAGCAGCGTAGACGGGAATGGCTACACCTTC. The whole variable domain, filled in from reference TRBV9 and TRBJ1-2, reads DSGVTQTPKHLITATGQRVTLRCSPRSGDLSVYWYQQSLDQGLQFLIQYYNGEERAKGNILERFSAQQFPDLHSELNLSSLELGDSALYFCASSVDGNGYTFGSGTRLTVV.

This chain connects TRBV30 to TRBJ2-7; tentatively, D is TRBD1 (6 bases). The germline V and J ends were trimmed by 3 bases and 7 bases, with 22 bases remaining between them. In germline, CDR1 is GTSNPN, CDR2 SVGIG (reference sequence). The CDR3 sequence is 15 residues long. The CDR3 sequence: CAWRLLQGKNDEQYF. DNA for the CDR3: TGTGCCTGGAGGTTACTACAGGGAAAAAATGATGAGCAGTACTTC.

This clone was observed once. The rearrangement links TRBV7-9 to TRBJ2-5; 8 bases are a match to TRBD1. The CDR3 runs to 15 residues. Germline V CDR1 and CDR2: SEHNR, FQNEAQ (reference sequence). The V and J ends lost 4 bases and 2 bases, in that order; junction bases with no gene match: 6. CDR3 protein: CASSSEGTGQETQYF. The DNA for the CDR3 is TGTGCCAGCAGCTCAGAGGGGACAGGTCAAGAGACCCAGTACTTC.

The genes are TRBV6-5 and TRBJ2-2; D call uncertain. CDR3 length: 14 amino acids. From germline, CDR1 is MNHEY and CDR2 SVGAGI. Trimming removed 6 bases from V and 3 bases from J, with 11 bases in between. DNA for the CDR3: TGTGCCAGCAGAGTGGGCACCTACACCGGGGAGCTGTTTTTT. Its translation is CASRVGTYTGELFF.

The chain is built from TRBV20-1 and TRBJ1-1; D gene ambiguous. This CDR3 is 13 amino acids long. With 3 bases removed from V and 3 bases from J, the gap between germline ends came to 11 bases. Germline V gene sequence: CDR1 DFQATT, CDR2 SNEGSKA (reference sequence). This CDR3 is CSASVPADTEAFF. In DNA form, the CDR3 reads TGCAGTGCTAGTGTTCCGGCGGACACTGAAGCTTTCTTT.

The V gene is TRBV9, the J gene TRBJ1-1; 7 positions agree with TRBD1. CDR3 size: 15 residues. CDR1 and CDR2 (germline): SGDLS, YYNGEE. The V and J ends lost 4 bases and 2 bases, in that order; junction bases with no gene match: 8. CDR3 sequence: CASSSRDRVNTEAFF. CDR3 nucleotide sequence: TGTGCCAGCAGCTCCCGAGACAGGGTTAACACTGAAGCTTTCTTT. The full variable domain, its missing parts supplied by reference TRBV9 and TRBJ1-1, is DSGVTQTPKHLITATGQRVTLRCSPRSGDLSVYWYQQSLDQGLQFLIQYYNGEERAKGNILERFSAQQFPDLHSELNLSSLELGDSALYFCASSSRDRVNTEAFFGQGTRLTVV.